This T cell receptor (beta chain) was found in a study of metastatic and nonmetastatic thyroid tumors. TCRdb re-clonotyped the PCR reads through MiXCR. The data hold a few thousand clones, with 33% observed a single time. V was clipped by 6 bases and J by 2 bases, with 14 bases between them. This CDR3 is 13 amino acids long. CDR1 and CDR2 (germline): SQVTM, ANQGSEA. Thyroid surgery was performed in patients who had received no treatment beforehand. This clone has more than one count but fewer than ten. Sequences were obtained from adjacent normal tissue. The source is a female donor with papillary thyroid cancer or a benign thyroid nodule (not recorded which). Some clones in this sample may be carry-over from other donors' samples. V gene TRBV29-1 combines with J gene TRBJ2-7; D possibly corresponds to TRBD1 (5 bases). Here the CDR3 DNA reads TGCAGCGTGGCCCCAGGGTCAACCTACGAGCAGTACTTC. It translates to CSVAPGSTYEQYF.